This TCR beta chain was sequenced during a study of siplizumab effects on memory and regulatory T cells. The CDR3 is made up of 16 amino acids. With V trimmed by 3 bases and J by 5 bases, 5 bases remained unmatched. Per germline, CDR1 LNHDA and CDR2 SQIVND (reference sequence). Study conclusions and caveats: Memory cells seemed less diverse than naive T cells, which also seemed major contributors to the alloresponse. Treatment with siplizumab left mappable alloreactive CD4+ clones averaging approximately 69% Treg-derived, compared with 26.9% in controls.

As concerns this clone: No antigen is known for it.

It was 85,000 to 100,000 TCR templates that were assayed per sample. TCRdb keeps only in-frame clones here, not all; method: immunoSEQ multiplex PCR. The sample yields more than 90,000 clones, about 90% seen once. The chain is built from TRBV19 and TRBJ2-1; 12 nucleotides agree with TRBD2. Sequencing used non-Treg CD4+ T cells sorted from blood. The clonotype originates from a human donor in good health. The CDR3 protein is CASSISSGRANNEQFF. For the CDR3, the DNA is TGTGCCAGTAGTATTTCTAGCGGGAGGGCGAACAATGAGCAGTTCTTC.